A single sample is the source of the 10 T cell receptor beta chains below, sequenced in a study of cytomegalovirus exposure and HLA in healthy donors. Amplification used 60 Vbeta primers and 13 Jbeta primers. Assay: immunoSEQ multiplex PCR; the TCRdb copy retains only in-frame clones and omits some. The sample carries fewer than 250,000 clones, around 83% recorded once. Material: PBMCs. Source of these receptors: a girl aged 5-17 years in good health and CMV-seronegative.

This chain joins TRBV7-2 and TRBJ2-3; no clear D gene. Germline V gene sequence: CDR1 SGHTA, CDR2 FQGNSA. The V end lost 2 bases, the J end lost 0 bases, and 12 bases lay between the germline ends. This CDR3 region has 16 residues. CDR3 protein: CASSLFLRISTDTQYF. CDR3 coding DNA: TGTGCCAGCAGCTTATTTTTGCGGATAAGCACAGATACGCAGTATTTT.

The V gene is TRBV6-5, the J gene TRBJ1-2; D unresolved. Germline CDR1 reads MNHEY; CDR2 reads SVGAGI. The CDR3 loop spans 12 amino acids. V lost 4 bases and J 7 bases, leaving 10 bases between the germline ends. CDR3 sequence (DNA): TGTGCCAGCAGTTCAAGGAGAGGTGGCTACACCTTC. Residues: CASSSRRGGYTF.

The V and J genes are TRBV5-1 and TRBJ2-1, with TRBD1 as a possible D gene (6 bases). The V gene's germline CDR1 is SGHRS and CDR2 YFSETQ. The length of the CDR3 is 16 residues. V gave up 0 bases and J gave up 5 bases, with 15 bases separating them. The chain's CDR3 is CASSLGDTRKNNEQFF. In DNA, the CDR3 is TGCGCCAGCAGCTTGGGGGACACCCGGAAAAACAATGAGCAGTTCTTC.

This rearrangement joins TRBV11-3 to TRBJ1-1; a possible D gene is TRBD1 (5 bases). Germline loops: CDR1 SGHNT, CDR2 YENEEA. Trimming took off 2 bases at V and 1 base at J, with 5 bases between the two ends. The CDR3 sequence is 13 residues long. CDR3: CASSLQGNTEAFF. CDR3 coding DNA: TGTGCCAGCAGCTTACAGGGGAACACTGAAGCTTTCTTT. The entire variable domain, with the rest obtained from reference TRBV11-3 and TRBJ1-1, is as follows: EAGVVQSPRYKIIEKKQPVAFWCNPISGHNTLYWYLQNLGQGPELLIRYENEEAVDDSQLPKDRFSAERLKGVDSTLKIQPAELGDSAVYLCASSLQGNTEAFFGQGTRLTVV.

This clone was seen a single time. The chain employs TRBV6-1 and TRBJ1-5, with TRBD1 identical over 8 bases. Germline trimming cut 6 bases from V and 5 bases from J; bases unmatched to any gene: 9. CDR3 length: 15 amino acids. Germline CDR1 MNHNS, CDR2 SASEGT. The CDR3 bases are TGTGCCAGCAGGTTCGGGCGACAGGGGCATCAGCCCCAGCATTTT. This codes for CASRFGRQGHQPQHF.

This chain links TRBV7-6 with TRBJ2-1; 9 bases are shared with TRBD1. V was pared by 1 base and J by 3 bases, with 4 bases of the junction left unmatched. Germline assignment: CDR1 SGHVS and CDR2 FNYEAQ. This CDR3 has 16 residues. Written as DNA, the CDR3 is TGTGCCAGCAGCTTAGATGGGACAGGGTACTACAATGAGCAGTTCTTC. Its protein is CASSLDGTGYYNEQFF.

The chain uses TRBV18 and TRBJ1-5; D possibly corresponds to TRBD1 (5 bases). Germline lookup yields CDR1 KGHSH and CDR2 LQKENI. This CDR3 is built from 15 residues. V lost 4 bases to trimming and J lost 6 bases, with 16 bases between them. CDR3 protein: CASSRNQGIGQPQHF. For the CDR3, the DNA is TGTGCCAGCTCACGGAACCAGGGAATTGGTCAGCCCCAGCATTTT. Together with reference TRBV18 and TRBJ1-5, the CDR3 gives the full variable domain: NAGVMQNPRHLVRRRGQEARLRCSPMKGHSHVYWYRQLPEEGLKFMVYLQKENIIDESGMPKERFSAEFPKEGPSILRIQQVVRGDSAAYFCASSRNQGIGQPQHFGDGTRLSIL.

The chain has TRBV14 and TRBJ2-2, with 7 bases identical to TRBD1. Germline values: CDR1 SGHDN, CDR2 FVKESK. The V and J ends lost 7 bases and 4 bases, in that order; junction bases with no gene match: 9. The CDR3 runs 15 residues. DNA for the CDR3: TGTGCCAGCACCCCTTGGACAGGAGGCACCGGGGAGCTGTTTTTT. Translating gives CASTPWTGGTGELFF.

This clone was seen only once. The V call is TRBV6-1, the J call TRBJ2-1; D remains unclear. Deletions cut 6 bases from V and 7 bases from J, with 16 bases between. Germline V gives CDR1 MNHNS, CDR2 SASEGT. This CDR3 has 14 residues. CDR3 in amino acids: CASRFEVHQNEQFF. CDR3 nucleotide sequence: TGTGCCAGCAGGTTTGAAGTACACCAAAATGAGCAGTTCTTC.

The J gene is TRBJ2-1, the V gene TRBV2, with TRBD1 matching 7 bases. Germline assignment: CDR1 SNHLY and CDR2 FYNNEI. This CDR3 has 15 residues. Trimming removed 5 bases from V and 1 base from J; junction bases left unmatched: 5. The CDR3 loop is CASSLDRMSYNEQFF. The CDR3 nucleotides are TGTGCCAGCAGTCTGGACAGGATGTCCTACAATGAGCAGTTCTTC.